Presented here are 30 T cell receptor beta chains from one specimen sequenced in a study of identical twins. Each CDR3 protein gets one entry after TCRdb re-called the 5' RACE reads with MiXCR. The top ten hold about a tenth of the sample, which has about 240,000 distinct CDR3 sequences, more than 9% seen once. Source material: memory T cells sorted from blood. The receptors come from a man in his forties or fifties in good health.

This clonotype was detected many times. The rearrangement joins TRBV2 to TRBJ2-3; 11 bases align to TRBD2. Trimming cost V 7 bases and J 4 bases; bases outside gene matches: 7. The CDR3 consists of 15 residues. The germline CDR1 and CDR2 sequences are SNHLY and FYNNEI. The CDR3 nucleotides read TGTGCCAGCAAAAGACTAGCGGGAAACGCAGATACGCAGTATTTT. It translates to CASKRLAGNADTQYF.

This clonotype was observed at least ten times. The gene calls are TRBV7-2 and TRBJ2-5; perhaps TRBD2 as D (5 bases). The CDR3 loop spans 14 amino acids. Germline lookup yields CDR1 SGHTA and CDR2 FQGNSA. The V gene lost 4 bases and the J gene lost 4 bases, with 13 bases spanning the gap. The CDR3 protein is CASSSGLGPETQYF. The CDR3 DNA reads TGTGCCAGCAGCTCAGGACTTGGGCCAGAGACCCAGTACTTC.

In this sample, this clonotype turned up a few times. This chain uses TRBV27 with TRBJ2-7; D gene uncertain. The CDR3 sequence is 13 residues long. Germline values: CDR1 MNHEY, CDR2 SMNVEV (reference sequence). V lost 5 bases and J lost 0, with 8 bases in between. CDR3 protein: CASSRQSSYEQYF. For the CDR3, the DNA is TGTGCCAGCAGTCGCCAGAGCTCCTACGAGCAGTACTTC.

The CDR3 here is CASSLADYNEQFF. The CDR3 DNA is TGTGCCAGCAGCTTGGCAGACTACAATGAGCAGTTCTTC. The chain joins TRBV11-3 to TRBJ2-1; no firm D call. CDR3 size: 13 residues. V was cut by 3 bases and J by 3 bases, with 6 bases left in between. CDR1 SGHNT and CDR2 YENEEA come from the germline V gene.

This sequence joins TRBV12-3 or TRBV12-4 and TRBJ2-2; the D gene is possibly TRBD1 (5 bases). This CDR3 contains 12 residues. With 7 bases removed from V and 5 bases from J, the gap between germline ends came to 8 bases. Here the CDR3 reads CASNDRTGELFF. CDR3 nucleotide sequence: TGTGCCAGCAACGACAGAACCGGGGAGCTGTTTTTT.

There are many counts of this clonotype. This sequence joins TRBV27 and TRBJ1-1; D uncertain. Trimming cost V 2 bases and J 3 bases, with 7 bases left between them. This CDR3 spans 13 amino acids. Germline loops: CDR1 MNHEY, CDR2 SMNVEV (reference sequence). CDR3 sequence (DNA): TGTGCCAGCAGTTTAGGAAGGGACACTGAAGCTTTCTTT. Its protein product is CASSLGRDTEAFF.

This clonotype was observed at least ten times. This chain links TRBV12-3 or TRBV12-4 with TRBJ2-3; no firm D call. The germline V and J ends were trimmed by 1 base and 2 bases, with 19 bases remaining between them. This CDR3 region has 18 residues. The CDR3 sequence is CASSLGPLFAVNTDTQYF. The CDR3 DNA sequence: TGTGCCAGCAGTTTAGGACCCCTATTCGCGGTGAACACAGATACGCAGTATTTT.

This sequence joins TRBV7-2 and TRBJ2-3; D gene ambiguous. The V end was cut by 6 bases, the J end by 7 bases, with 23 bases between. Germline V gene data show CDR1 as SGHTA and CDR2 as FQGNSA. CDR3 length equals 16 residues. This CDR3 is CASSLTPQTKANTQYF. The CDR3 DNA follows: TGTGCCAGCAGTTTAACACCCCAGACCAAGGCGAATACGCAGTATTTT.

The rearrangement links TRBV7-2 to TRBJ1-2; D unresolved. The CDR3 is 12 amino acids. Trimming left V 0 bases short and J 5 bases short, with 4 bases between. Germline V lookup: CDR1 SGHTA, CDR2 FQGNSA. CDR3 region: CASSLASYGYTF. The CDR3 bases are TGTGCCAGCAGCTTAGCGAGTTATGGCTACACCTTC.

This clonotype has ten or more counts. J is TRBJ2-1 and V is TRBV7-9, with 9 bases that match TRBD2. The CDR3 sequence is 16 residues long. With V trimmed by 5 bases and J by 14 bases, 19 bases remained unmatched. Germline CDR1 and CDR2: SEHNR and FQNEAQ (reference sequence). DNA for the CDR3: TGTGCCAGCAGCCCAGGCCGGACTAGCGCCAGCACAAGGGAGTTCTTC. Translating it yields CASSPGRTSASTREFF.

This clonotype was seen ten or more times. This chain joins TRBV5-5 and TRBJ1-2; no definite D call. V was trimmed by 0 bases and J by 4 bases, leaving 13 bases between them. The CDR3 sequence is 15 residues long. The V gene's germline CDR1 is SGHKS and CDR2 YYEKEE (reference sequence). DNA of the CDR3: TGTGCCAGCAGCTTGGTCCAGGATTGGGTCTATGGCTACACCTTC. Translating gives CASSLVQDWVYGYTF.

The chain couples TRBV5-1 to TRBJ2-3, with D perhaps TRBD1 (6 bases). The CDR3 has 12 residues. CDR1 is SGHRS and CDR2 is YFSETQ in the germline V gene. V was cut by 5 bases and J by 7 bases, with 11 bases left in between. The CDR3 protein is CASSSGGYTQYF. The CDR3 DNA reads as TGCGCCAGCAGTTCTGGGGGCTATACGCAGTATTTT.

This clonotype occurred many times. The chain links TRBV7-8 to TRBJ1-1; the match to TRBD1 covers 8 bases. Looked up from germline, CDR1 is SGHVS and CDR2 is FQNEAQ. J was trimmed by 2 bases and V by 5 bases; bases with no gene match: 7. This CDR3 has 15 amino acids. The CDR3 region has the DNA TGTGCCAGCAGCCCCCGGACAGGGTTTAACACTGAAGCTTTCTTT. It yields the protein CASSPRTGFNTEAFF.

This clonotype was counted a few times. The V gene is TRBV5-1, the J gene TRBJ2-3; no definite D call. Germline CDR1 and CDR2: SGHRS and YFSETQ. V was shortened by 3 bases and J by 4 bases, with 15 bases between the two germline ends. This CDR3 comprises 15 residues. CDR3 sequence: CASSSRTPHADTQYF. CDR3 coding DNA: TGCGCCAGCAGCTCCCGGACGCCCCACGCAGATACGCAGTATTTT.

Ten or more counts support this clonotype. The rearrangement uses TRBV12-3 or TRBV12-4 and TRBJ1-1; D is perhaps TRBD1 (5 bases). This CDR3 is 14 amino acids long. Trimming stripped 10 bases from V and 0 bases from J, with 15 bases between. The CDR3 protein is CATIQWGLNTEAFF. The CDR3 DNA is TGTGCCACCATTCAATGGGGGTTGAACACTGAAGCTTTCTTT.

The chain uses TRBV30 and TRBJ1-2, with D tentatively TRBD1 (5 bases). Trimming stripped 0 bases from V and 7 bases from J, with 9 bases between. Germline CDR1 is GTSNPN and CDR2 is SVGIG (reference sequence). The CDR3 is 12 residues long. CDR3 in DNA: TGTGCCTGGAGTGTTAGCAGGGTTGGCTACACCTTC. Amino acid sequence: CAWSVSRVGYTF. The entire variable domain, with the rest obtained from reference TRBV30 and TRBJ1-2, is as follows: SQTIHQWPATLVQPVGSPLSLECTVEGTSNPNLYWYRQAAGRGLQLLFYSVGIGQISSEVPQNLSASRPQDRQFILSSKKLLLSDSGFYLCAWSVSRVGYTFGSGTRLTVV.

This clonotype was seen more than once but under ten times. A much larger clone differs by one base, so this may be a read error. CDR3 sequence (DNA): TGCGCCAGCAGCTTGGTGCGGGGGACCTCTGGAAACACCATATATTTT. Translating gives CASSLVRGTSGNTIYF. The chain couples TRBV5-1 to TRBJ1-3; D is possibly TRBD1 (5 bases). This CDR3 spans 16 amino acids. The V and J ends lost 0 bases and 0 bases respectively, with 10 bases between them. In germline, CDR1 is SGHRS, CDR2 YFSETQ.

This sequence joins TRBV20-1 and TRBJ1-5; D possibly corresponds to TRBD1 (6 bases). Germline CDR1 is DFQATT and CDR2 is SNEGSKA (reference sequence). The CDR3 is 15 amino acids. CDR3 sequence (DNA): TGCAGCTACCAATCCGGGGGGCGAAGGGATCAGCCCCAGCATTTT. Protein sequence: CSYQSGGRRDQPQHF.

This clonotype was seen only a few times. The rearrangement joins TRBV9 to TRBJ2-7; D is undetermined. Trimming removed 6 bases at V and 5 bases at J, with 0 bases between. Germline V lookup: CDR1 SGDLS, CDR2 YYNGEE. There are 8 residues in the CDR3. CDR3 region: CASNEQYF. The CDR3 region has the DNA TGTGCCAGCAACGAGCAGTACTTC.

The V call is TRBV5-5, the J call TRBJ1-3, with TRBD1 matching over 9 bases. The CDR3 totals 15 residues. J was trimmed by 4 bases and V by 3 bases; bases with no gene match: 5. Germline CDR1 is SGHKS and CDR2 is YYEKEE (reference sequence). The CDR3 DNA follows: TGTGCCAGCAGCTGGGGACAGGGACTCGGAAACACCATATATTTT. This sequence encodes CASSWGQGLGNTIYF.

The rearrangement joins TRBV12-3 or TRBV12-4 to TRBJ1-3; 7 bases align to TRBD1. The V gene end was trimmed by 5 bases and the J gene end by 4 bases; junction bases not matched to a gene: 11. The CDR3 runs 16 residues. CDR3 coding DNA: TGTGCCAGCAGTCACCGGGGACAGCCTCTGGGAAACACCATATATTTT. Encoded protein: CASSHRGQPLGNTIYF.

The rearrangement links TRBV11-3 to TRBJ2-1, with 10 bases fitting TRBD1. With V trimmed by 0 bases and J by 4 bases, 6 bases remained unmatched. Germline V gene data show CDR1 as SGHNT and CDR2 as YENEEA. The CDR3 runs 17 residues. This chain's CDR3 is CASSLDGRTGGYNEQFF. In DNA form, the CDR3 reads TGTGCCAGCAGCTTAGATGGCCGGACAGGGGGGTACAATGAGCAGTTCTTC.

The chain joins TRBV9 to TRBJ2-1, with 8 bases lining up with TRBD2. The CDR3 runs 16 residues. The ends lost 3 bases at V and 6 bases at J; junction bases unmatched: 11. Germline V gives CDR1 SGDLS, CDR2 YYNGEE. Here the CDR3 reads CASSATSGLGLNEQFF. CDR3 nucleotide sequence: TGTGCCAGCAGCGCAACCTCGGGACTAGGCCTCAATGAGCAGTTCTTC.

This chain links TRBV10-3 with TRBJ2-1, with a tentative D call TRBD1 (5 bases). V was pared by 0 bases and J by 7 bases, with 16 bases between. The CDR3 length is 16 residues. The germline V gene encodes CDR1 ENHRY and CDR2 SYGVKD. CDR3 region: CAISESNSQRGNEQFF. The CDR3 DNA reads TGTGCCATCAGTGAGTCGAACAGCCAAAGGGGAAATGAGCAGTTCTTC.

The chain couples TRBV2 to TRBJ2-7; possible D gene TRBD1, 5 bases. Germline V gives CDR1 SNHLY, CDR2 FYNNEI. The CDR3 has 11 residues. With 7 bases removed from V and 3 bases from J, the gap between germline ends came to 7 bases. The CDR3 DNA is TGTGCCAGCATCCAGGGCTACGAGCAGTACTTC. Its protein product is CASIQGYEQYF.

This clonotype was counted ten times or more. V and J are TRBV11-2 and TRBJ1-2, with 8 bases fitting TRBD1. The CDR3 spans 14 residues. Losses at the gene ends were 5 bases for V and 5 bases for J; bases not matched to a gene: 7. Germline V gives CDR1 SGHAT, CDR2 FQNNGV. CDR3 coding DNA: TGTGCCAGCAGCCACGACAGGGGAAGTTATGGCTACACCTTC. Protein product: CASSHDRGSYGYTF.

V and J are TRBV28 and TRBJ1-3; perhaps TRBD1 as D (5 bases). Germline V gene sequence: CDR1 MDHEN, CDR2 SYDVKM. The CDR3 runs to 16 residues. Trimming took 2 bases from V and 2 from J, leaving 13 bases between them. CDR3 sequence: CASSLGARGAGNTIYF. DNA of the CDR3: TGTGCCAGCAGTTTAGGGGCCCGAGGGGCTGGAAACACCATATATTTT.

CDR3 coding DNA: TGTGCCAGCAGCAAACGACAGGGATCCCTTAATTCACCCCTCCACTTT. It encodes CASSKRQGSLNSPLHF. The chain has TRBV7-2 and TRBJ1-6; 7 bases are a match to TRBD1. CDR1 and CDR2 (germline): SGHTA, FQGNSA. Unmatched junction bases numbered 10, after V lost 5 bases and J lost 6 bases. CDR3 size: 16 residues.

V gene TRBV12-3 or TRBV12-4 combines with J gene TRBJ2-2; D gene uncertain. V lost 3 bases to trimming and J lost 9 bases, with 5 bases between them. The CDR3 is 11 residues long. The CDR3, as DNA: TGTGCCAGCAGTTTTGCCCGGGAGCTGTTTTTT. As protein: CASSFARELFF.

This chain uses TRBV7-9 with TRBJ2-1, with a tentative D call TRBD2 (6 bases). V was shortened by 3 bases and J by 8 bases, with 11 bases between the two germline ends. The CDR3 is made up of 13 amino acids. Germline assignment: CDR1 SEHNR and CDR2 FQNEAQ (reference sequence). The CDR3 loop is CASSLGLNDEQFF. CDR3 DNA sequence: TGTGCCAGCAGCTTGGGACTCAACGATGAGCAGTTCTTC.